This passage covers 18 T cell receptor beta chains from one sample sequenced in a study of T cell responses to AZD1222 COVID-19 vaccine. Data came from immunoSEQ multiplex PCR; TCRdb stores just in-frame clones and leaves some out. Of over 150,000 clones in the sample, 85% to 90% were seen once. Sequencing used peripheral blood, obtained 28 days after the second AZD1222 dose. The receptor set was obtained from an adult who received the AZD1222 COVID-19 vaccine.

This rearrangement joins TRBV5-1 to TRBJ2-7, with D possibly called TRBD1 or TRBD2 (5 bases each). This CDR3 spans 15 amino acids. V lost 4 bases, J lost 1 base, and 15 bases lay in between. CDR1 SGHRS and CDR2 YFSETQ come from the germline V gene. Written as DNA, the CDR3 is TGCGCCAGCAGCGCTATCCGGGACGGGTCCTACGAGCAGTACTTC. Its translation is CASSAIRDGSYEQYF.

The CDR3 sequence: CASSGTGRDSPLHF. For the CDR3, the DNA is TGTGCCAGCAGTGGAACAGGGAGGGATTCACCCCTCCACTTT. The rearrangement uses TRBV27 and TRBJ1-6; TRBD1 is a possible D gene (6 bases). The CDR3 contains 14 residues. CDR1 and CDR2 (germline): MNHEY, SMNVEV (reference sequence). V was shortened by 5 bases and J by 8 bases, with 13 bases between the two germline ends.

The rearrangement uses TRBV7-2 and TRBJ2-2; D remains ambiguous. There are 13 residues in the CDR3. The germline CDR1 and CDR2 sequences are SGHTA and FQGNSA. V was trimmed by 8 bases and J by 3 bases, leaving 10 bases between them. The DNA for the CDR3 is TGTGCCAGCTCCCAAGGGCACACCGGGGAGCTGTTTTTT. It yields the protein CASSQGHTGELFF.

The chain has TRBV7-7 and TRBJ1-3; the D is unclear. The CDR3 loop spans 17 amino acids. V lost 1 base to trimming and J lost 0 bases, with 13 bases between them. From germline, CDR1 is SSHAT and CDR2 FNYEAQ (reference sequence). CDR3 amino acids: CASSLGPGTSSGNTIYF. The DNA of the CDR3 is TGTGCCAGCAGCTTAGGTCCAGGAACGAGCTCTGGAAACACCATATATTTT.

The chain links TRBV6-5 to TRBJ1-2, with D perhaps matching TRBD1 (5 bases). CDR3 length equals 14 residues. CDR1 and CDR2 from the germline V gene are MNHEY and SVGAGI. Trimming took off 5 bases at V and 3 bases at J, with 13 bases between the two ends. CDR3 loop: CASSTHGTDYGYTF. CDR3 sequence (DNA): TGTGCCAGCAGTACTCACGGGACGGACTATGGCTACACCTTC.

J is TRBJ2-7 and V is TRBV7-9; 15 bases fit TRBD2. The germline CDR1 and CDR2 sequences are SEHNR and FQNEAQ (reference sequence). The junction had 9 bases not matched to a gene; V was cut back by 5 bases and J by 7 bases. This CDR3 spans 16 amino acids. The CDR3 DNA reads as TGTGCCAGCAGCGCGGGACTAGCGGGGGGTCCCGAGGAGCAGTACTTC. Its translation is CASSAGLAGGPEEQYF.

V usage is TRBV30 and J usage is TRBJ1-1, with 7 bases lining up with TRBD1. Trimming cost V 4 bases and J 1 base; bases outside gene matches: 0. The CDR3 contains 12 residues. CDR1 GTSNPN and CDR2 SVGIG come from the germline V gene (reference sequence). Here the CDR3 reads CAWTGGNTEAFF. The CDR3, as DNA: TGTGCCTGGACAGGGGGGAACACTGAAGCTTTCTTT.

This clone was picked up one time. The V call is TRBV19, the J call TRBJ2-1, with D perhaps matching TRBD1 or TRBD2 (5 bases each). CDR1 LNHDA and CDR2 SQIVND come from the germline V gene (reference sequence). The CDR3 is 14 amino acids. V was clipped by 3 bases and J by 3 bases, with 9 bases between them. The CDR3 loop is CASSIPGSYNEQFF. CDR3 nucleotides: TGTGCCAGTAGTATTCCAGGGAGCTACAATGAGCAGTTCTTC.

V is TRBV19 and J is TRBJ1-5, with TRBD1 as a possible D gene (5 bases). V was clipped by 8 bases and J by 3 bases, with 11 bases between them. The CDR3 totals 13 residues. The germline V gene encodes CDR1 LNHDA and CDR2 SQIVND (reference sequence). CDR3 region: CASSVGPNQPQHF. The CDR3 DNA follows: TGTGCCAGTTCCGTGGGGCCCAATCAGCCCCAGCATTTT.

The genes are TRBV5-1 and TRBJ1-6; possibly TRBD1 for D (6 bases). CDR1 is SGHRS, CDR2 YFSETQ, per germline. Trimming cost V 4 bases and J 3 bases, with 8 bases left between them. This CDR3 has 14 amino acids. CDR3 region: CASSEDSYNSPLHF. CDR3 DNA: TGCGCCAGCAGCGAGGACAGCTATAATTCACCCCTCCACTTT.

The J gene is TRBJ2-5, the V gene TRBV7-9; D tentatively reads TRBD1 or TRBD2 (6 bases each). The CDR3 is 17 amino acids. V gave up 1 base and J gave up 3 bases, with 18 bases separating them. CDR1 and CDR2 (germline): SEHNR, FQNEAQ (reference sequence). This chain's CDR3 is CASSLVFQTGLKETQYF. The CDR3, as DNA: TGTGCCAGCAGCTTAGTGTTCCAGACAGGACTAAAAGAGACCCAGTACTTC.

The rearrangement links TRBV25-1 to TRBJ1-2, with D unclear. V dropped 3 bases and J dropped 6 bases, with 5 bases sitting between them. CDR1 is MGHDK, CDR2 SYGVNS, per germline. This CDR3 comprises 11 residues. CDR3 nucleotides: TGTGCCAGCAGTGAGAAGAATGGCTACACCTTC. This translates into CASSEKNGYTF.

The CDR3 sequence: CASSPRGADYEQYF. The CDR3 coding sequence is TGTGCCAGCAGCCCTCGGGGCGCAGACTACGAGCAGTACTTC. The gene calls are TRBV2 and TRBJ2-7; D tentatively fits TRBD1 or TRBD2 (5 bases each). Germline CDR1 and CDR2: SNHLY and FYNNEI. This CDR3 spans 14 amino acids. V lost 6 bases, J lost 3 bases, and 15 bases lay in between.

For this clone: Other DNA sequences in this sample translate to the same CDR3. The chain couples TRBV6-1 to TRBJ1-5, with unresolved D. CDR3 length: 12 residues. V shed 1 base and J shed 4 bases, with 2 bases lying between them. The germline CDR1 and CDR2 sequences are MNHNS and SASEGT. The CDR3 region is CASSEGNQPQHF. CDR3 coding DNA: TGTGCCAGCAGTGAAGGGAATCAGCCCCAGCATTTT.

The chain recombines TRBV3-1 (or the pseudogene TRBV3-2) with TRBJ2-2; D call uncertain. The V and J ends lost 2 bases and 8 bases respectively, with 6 bases between them. This CDR3 region has 12 residues. Looked up from germline, CDR1 is LGHDT and CDR2 is YNNKEL (reference sequence). The CDR3, as DNA: TGTGCCAGCAGCCAACCACGGGGGGAGCTGTTTTTT. It translates to CASSQPRGELFF.

V is TRBV6-5 and J is TRBJ2-7, with 8 bases matching TRBD2. J gave up 6 bases and V 0 bases, and 7 bases lay outside the gene matches. The CDR3 totals 15 residues. From germline, CDR1 is MNHEY and CDR2 SVGAGI. The CDR3 region is CASSYSSGVGTEQYF. The DNA for the CDR3 is TGTGCCAGCAGTTACTCTAGCGGGGTAGGGACCGAGCAGTACTTC.

The chain couples TRBV7-8 to TRBJ2-7; TRBD2 might be the D (6 bases). This CDR3 contains 13 residues. Germline CDR1 and CDR2: SGHVS and FQNEAQ. Trimming took 2 bases from V and 6 from J, leaving 11 bases between them. This CDR3 reads CASSLRTSLEQYF. The CDR3 nucleotides are TGTGCCAGCAGCTTACGAACTAGCCTCGAGCAGTACTTC.

The J gene is TRBJ2-1, the V gene TRBV6-5; D ambiguous. The CDR3 covers 14 residues. Germline loops: CDR1 MNHEY, CDR2 SVGAGI. V was shortened by 0 bases and J by 7 bases, with 10 bases between the two germline ends. CDR3 sequence (DNA): TGTGCCAGCAGTTACTCGGCAGCCCAAAATGAGCAGTTCTTC. Translating gives CASSYSAAQNEQFF.